A selection of T cell receptor beta chains follows, all from one sample in a study of T cells after yellow fever vaccination. Via MiXCR, TCRdb re-called the 5' RACE reads, giving one row per CDR3 protein. Of a few hundred thousand distinct CDR3 sequences listed, 6.8% are singletons. The material was PBMCs, obtained approximately 40 days after the first yellow fever vaccination. These receptors came from a man aged 18-30 years who received the YFV17D yellow fever vaccine. The CDR3 runs from the conserved cysteine through the conserved F or W. Each record gives: clone size, D gene, CDR3 length, V gene, J gene, CDR3 DNA, CDR3 protein. D genes are given only for firm matches. A clone size is listed for some rows: how often the clone was seen (once, few, many), or a class if it is expanded.

abundance: few; d_gene: TRBD1; len: 16; v_gene: TRBV12-3/TRBV12-4; j_gene: TRBJ1-5; CDR3nt: TGTGCCAGCAGTTTAACTGGACAGGGGTCCAATCAGCCCCAGCATTTT; CDR3aa: CASSLTGQGSNQPQHF
abundance: NA; d_gene: NA; len: 15; v_gene: TRBV5-1; j_gene: TRBJ2-7; CDR3nt: TGCGCCAGCAGCACCGGACTTGGGGCCATGTACGAGCAGTACTTC; CDR3aa: CASSTGLGAMYEQYF
abundance: NA; d_gene: NA; len: 14; v_gene: TRBV25-1; j_gene: TRBJ1-1; CDR3nt: TGTGCCAGCAGGGGCAGCTACTTGGACACTGAAGCTTTCTTT; CDR3aa: CASRGSYLDTEAFF
abundance: many; d_gene: NA; len: 13; v_gene: TRBV7-9; j_gene: TRBJ1-1; CDR3nt: TGTGCCAGCAGTTTCCTACCGGAAATTGAAGCTTTCTTT; CDR3aa: CASSFLPEIEAFF
abundance: many; d_gene: NA; len: 15; v_gene: TRBV10-3; j_gene: TRBJ2-2; CDR3nt: TGTGCCACCTCTCGTGCTAGTGGTTCCACCGGGGAGCTGTTTTTT; CDR3aa: CATSRASGSTGELFF
abundance: few; d_gene: TRBD1; len: 15; v_gene: TRBV7-2; j_gene: TRBJ1-4; CDR3nt: TGTGCCAGCAGAAGGGGGCAATACACTAATGAAAAACTGTTTTTT; CDR3aa: CASRRGQYTNEKLFF
abundance: few; d_gene: NA; len: 12; v_gene: TRBV20-1; j_gene: TRBJ1-3; CDR3nt: TGCAGTGTTCGGACAGCTGGAAACACCATATATTTT; CDR3aa: CSVRTAGNTIYF
abundance: few; d_gene: NA; len: 15; v_gene: TRBV7-7; j_gene: TRBJ1-1; CDR3nt: TGTGCCAGATTTGATGGGGGGCTCTTGGGCACTGAAGCTTTCTTT; CDR3aa: CARFDGGLLGTEAFF
abundance: few; d_gene: TRBD2; len: 13; v_gene: TRBV2; j_gene: TRBJ2-5; CDR3nt: TGTGCCGGGCGGGTGGCGGGAGGGGAGACCCAGTACTTC; CDR3aa: CAGRVAGGETQYF
abundance: few; d_gene: TRBD1; len: 15; v_gene: TRBV7-2; j_gene: TRBJ2-2; CDR3nt: TGTGCCAGCAGCCCTGGGACAGGGAGCACCGGGGAGCTGTTTTTT; CDR3aa: CASSPGTGSTGELFF
abundance: few; d_gene: NA; len: 16; v_gene: TRBV4-1; j_gene: TRBJ1-1; CDR3nt: TGCGCCAGCAGCCGCTCCCCGGGAGGGGTCGGCACTGAAGCTTTCTTT; CDR3aa: CASSRSPGGVGTEAFF
abundance: few; d_gene: TRBD2; len: 17; v_gene: TRBV20-1; j_gene: TRBJ2-4; CDR3nt: TGCAGTGCTAGAGATCTAGCGGGGGGGGAAGCCAAAAACATTCAGTACTTC; CDR3aa: CSARDLAGGEAKNIQYF
abundance: many; d_gene: TRBD2; len: 17; v_gene: TRBV5-1; j_gene: TRBJ2-7; CDR3nt: TGCGCCAGCAGCTTCGGCGGGGGAGCCCGCCCTCGCTACGAGCAGTACTTC; CDR3aa: CASSFGGGARPRYEQYF
abundance: few; d_gene: NA; len: 15; v_gene: TRBV12-3/TRBV12-4; j_gene: TRBJ2-3; CDR3nt: TGTGCCAGCAGTTCGTTTTCCCTAGGGGGAGATACGCAGTATTTT; CDR3aa: CASSSFSLGGDTQYF
abundance: few; d_gene: NA; len: 15; v_gene: TRBV9; j_gene: TRBJ2-2; CDR3nt: TGTGCCAGCAGCGTAGGAGGTCAGGACACCGGGGAGCTGTTTTTT; CDR3aa: CASSVGGQDTGELFF
abundance: few; d_gene: NA; len: 14; v_gene: TRBV14; j_gene: TRBJ1-6; CDR3nt: TGTGCCAGCAGCCAAACTTTGGGGGACTCACCCCTCCACTTT; CDR3aa: CASSQTLGDSPLHF
abundance: many; d_gene: TRBD2; len: 16; v_gene: TRBV6-1; j_gene: TRBJ2-5; CDR3nt: TGTGCCAGCAGTGAAGTGGCTAGCGGGGGAAGGGAGACCCAGTACTTC; CDR3aa: CASSEVASGGRETQYF
abundance: NA; d_gene: TRBD1; len: 15; v_gene: TRBV12-5; j_gene: TRBJ2-3; CDR3nt: TGTGCTAGTGGCCAGGGGGACACAAGCACAGATACGCAGTATTTT; CDR3aa: CASGQGDTSTDTQYF
abundance: few; d_gene: NA; len: 15; v_gene: TRBV9; j_gene: TRBJ1-1; CDR3nt: TGTGCCAGCAGCGTAGGTAAGGGGGTGGGTACTGAAGCTTTCTTT; CDR3aa: CASSVGKGVGTEAFF
abundance: NA; d_gene: NA; len: 13; v_gene: TRBV5-1; j_gene: TRBJ1-2; CDR3nt: TGCGCCAGCAGCTTGGCCCCACAAGATGGCTACACCTTC; CDR3aa: CASSLAPQDGYTF
abundance: NA; d_gene: TRBD1; len: 15; v_gene: TRBV12-3/TRBV12-4; j_gene: TRBJ1-1; CDR3nt: TGTGCCAGCAGCCTACAGGGGGTGGTGAACACTGAAGCTTTCTTT; CDR3aa: CASSLQGVVNTEAFF
abundance: NA; d_gene: NA; len: 15; v_gene: TRBV3-1; j_gene: TRBJ1-1; CDR3nt: TGTGCCAGCAGCCAGTTCTCCGGAAGCCCCACTGAAGCTTTCTTT; CDR3aa: CASSQFSGSPTEAFF
abundance: NA; d_gene: NA; len: 14; v_gene: TRBV6-2/TRBV6-3; j_gene: TRBJ2-5; CDR3nt: TGTGCCAGCAGTTCGGCTGGCGGGCAAGAGACCCAGTACTTC; CDR3aa: CASSSAGGQETQYF
abundance: NA; d_gene: TRBD2; len: 16; v_gene: TRBV20-1; j_gene: TRBJ2-7; CDR3nt: TGCAGTGCTAGAGACCTTTCGCGGGGGGCCTCCTACGAGCAGTACTTC; CDR3aa: CSARDLSRGASYEQYF
abundance: few; d_gene: NA; len: 15; v_gene: TRBV4-2; j_gene: TRBJ2-1; CDR3nt: TGTGCCAGCAGCCAAGAATCCCCCTGGGGAAATGAGCAGTTCTTC; CDR3aa: CASSQESPWGNEQFF
abundance: few; d_gene: NA; len: 12; v_gene: TRBV20-1; j_gene: TRBJ2-5; CDR3nt: TGCAGTGTGACGGGGGGCCGAGAGACCCAGTACTTC; CDR3aa: CSVTGGRETQYF
abundance: few; d_gene: TRBD2; len: 15; v_gene: TRBV19; j_gene: TRBJ2-1; CDR3nt: TGTGCCAGTAGTAACGGGGGGTCCCTCTACAATGAGCAGTTCTTC; CDR3aa: CASSNGGSLYNEQFF
abundance: few; d_gene: TRBD2; len: 16; v_gene: TRBV30; j_gene: TRBJ2-7; CDR3nt: TGTGCCTGGAGTCGGCCGGGACTAGCGGACACCTACGAGCAGTACTTC; CDR3aa: CAWSRPGLADTYEQYF
abundance: few; d_gene: TRBD2; len: 17; v_gene: TRBV7-6; j_gene: TRBJ2-5; CDR3nt: TGTGCCAGCAGCCCCAGACTAGCGGGGGGCCTTTCGGAGACCCAGTACTTC; CDR3aa: CASSPRLAGGLSETQYF
abundance: NA; d_gene: TRBD1; len: 17; v_gene: TRBV7-9; j_gene: TRBJ1-5; CDR3nt: TGTGCCAGCAGTTCCGGGTTGGGAGGGGGCGCGATCCAGCCCCAGCATTTT; CDR3aa: CASSSGLGGGAIQPQHF